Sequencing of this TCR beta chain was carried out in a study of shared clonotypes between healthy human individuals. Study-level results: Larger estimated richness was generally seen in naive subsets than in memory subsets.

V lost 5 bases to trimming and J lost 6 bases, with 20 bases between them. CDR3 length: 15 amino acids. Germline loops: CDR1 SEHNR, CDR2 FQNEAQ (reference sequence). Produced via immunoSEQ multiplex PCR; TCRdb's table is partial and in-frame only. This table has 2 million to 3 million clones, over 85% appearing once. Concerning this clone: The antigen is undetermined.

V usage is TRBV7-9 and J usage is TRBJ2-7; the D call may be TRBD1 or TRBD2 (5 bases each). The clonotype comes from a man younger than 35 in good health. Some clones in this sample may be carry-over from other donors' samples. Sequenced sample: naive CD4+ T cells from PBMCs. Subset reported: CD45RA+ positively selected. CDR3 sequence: CASSRSPDTAGEQYF. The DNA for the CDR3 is TGTGCCAGCAGCCGATCCCCGGACACCGCGGGCGAGCAGTACTTC.